This T cell receptor beta chain appears in the sequencing data of a study of CD8+CD57+ T cells in acquired aplastic anemia. Study details: Mean yield of DNA from sorted CD4+ and CD8+ cells was 3 to 3.5 ug.

Those patients picked for sequencing had displayed CD8+CD57+ cell expansion on flow cytometry. As a group, the patients uniformly had severe acquired aplastic anemia. CDR3 and TCR beta VDJ profiling relied on genomic DNA as the template. MiXCR, run by TCRdb on the reads, gives a single entry per CDR3 protein. The data contain some 140,000 distinct CDR3 sequences, less than 60% of them seen just once; the ten biggest clones take up about 12%. The germline V and J ends were trimmed by 0 bases and 0 bases, with 19 bases remaining between them. This CDR3 has 20 amino acids. The V gene's germline CDR1 is SGDLS and CDR2 YYNGEE. Study observations and caveats: Patients had roughly 29 CD8+ CDR3 sequences in common with controls (the shared set).

This clonotype occurred many times. Antigen specificity is unknown. The chain uses TRBV9 and TRBJ1-6, with D unclear. The receptor's source is a human donor with aplastic anemia. The sequenced material came from sorted CD4+, CD8+, or CD8+CD57+ T cells (not recorded which) from PBMCs. The CDR3 coding sequence is TGTGCCAGCAGCGTAGGCTTCTGGGCGGAACAGAGCTCCTATAATTCACCCCTCCACTTT. Its protein is CASSVGFWAEQSSYNSPLHF.